The clone carrying this TCR beta chain was detected ten times or more. Its antigen is still unknown. This sample was included in a study of Graves' ophthalmopathy and Graves' hyperthyroidism. As the template, RNA transcripts were used to amplify TCR beta CDR3 regions. In the first round, RT-PCR was carried out with HTBI primers, and a multiplex PCR formed the second round. TCRdb reprocessed the multiplex PCR reads with MiXCR, giving one entry per CDR3 protein. The data hold roughly 600,000 distinct CDR3 sequences, with about two fifths observed a single time. Enrolled hyperthyroidism patients had a new diagnosis, a duration under 2 months, and an age of 18 to 65. No donor had other autoimmune disease, uncontrolled infection, pregnancy or lactation. As diagnostic evidence, clinical symptoms, serum thyroxine, TRAb, thyroid ultrasound and orbital computed tomography were relied upon. The study's findings and limits: Detection in blood was also observed for most expanded thyroid clonotypes above 0.001 frequency.

Sequenced material: peripheral blood or thyroid tissue (not recorded which). This TCR was recovered from an adult man with Graves' hyperthyroidism.

CDR3 loop: CASAERGLQSYEQYF. CDR3 nucleotide sequence: TGTGCCAGCGCAGAACGGGGGTTGCAGTCCTACGAGCAGTACTTC. The chain has TRBV6-5 and TRBJ2-7, with a tentative D call TRBD2 (6 bases). V was cut by 8 bases and J by 1 base, with 18 bases left in between. The CDR3 consists of 15 residues. Germline-derived CDR1 and CDR2 are MNHEY and SVGAGI.